The TCR beta chain under discussion was sequenced for a study of blood T cell repertoires in COVID-19. Study-wide context: There were acute and convalescent COVID-19 samples, and they came from the United States, Italy and Spain. T cells, B-cell-depleted T cells, or PBMCs supplied cDNA or gDNA.

Source study methods: Amplification of reference gene primers was used by the study to estimate nucleated cell counts. The table came from immunoSEQ multiplex PCR; TCRdb's copy has only in-frame clones and leaves some out. That table supplies the V and J calls and clone size; D and trimming were determined from the DNA. Among 80,000 to 100,000 clones listed, 88% were seen once. Enrolment of Seattle patients took place during active infection, and they were followed longitudinally. Sequencing was performed on peripheral blood. The source of this sequence is a man in his forties or fifties with COVID-19, enrolled during active disease.

CDR3 DNA sequence: TGTGCCAGCAGCCCATCTGGGACAGGCCGTGGCTACACCTTC. This sequence encodes CASSPSGTGRGYTF. The genes are TRBV14 and TRBJ1-2, with 8 bases that match TRBD1. The length of the CDR3 is 14 residues. Germline loops: CDR1 SGHDN, CDR2 FVKESK. With V trimmed by 4 bases and J by 7 bases, 8 bases remained unmatched.